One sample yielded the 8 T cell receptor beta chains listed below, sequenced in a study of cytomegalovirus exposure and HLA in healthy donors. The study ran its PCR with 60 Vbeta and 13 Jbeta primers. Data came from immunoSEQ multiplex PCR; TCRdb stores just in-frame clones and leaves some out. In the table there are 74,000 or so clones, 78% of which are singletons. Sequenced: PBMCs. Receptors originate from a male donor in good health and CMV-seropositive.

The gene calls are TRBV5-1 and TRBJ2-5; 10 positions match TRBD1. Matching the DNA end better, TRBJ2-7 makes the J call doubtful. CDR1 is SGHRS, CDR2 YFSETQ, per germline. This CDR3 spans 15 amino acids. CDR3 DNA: TGCGCCAGCAGCCCACGGACAGGGGGCTCCTACGAGCAGTACTTC. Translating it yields CASSPRTGGSYEQYF.

CDR3 region: CASSLWGTSSSNEQFF. In DNA form, the CDR3 reads TGTGCCAGCAGTTTATGGGGGACTAGCTCAAGCAATGAGCAGTTCTTC. V usage is TRBV27 and J usage is TRBJ2-1; 9 nucleotides line up with TRBD2. This CDR3 spans 16 amino acids. V lost 1 base to trimming and J lost 6 bases; unmatched junction nucleotides: 7. Per the germline V gene, CDR1 is MNHEY and CDR2 is SMNVEV (reference sequence).

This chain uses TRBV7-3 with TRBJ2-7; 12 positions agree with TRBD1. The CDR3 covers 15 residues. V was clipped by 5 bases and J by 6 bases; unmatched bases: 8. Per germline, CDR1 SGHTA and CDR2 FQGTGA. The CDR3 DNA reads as TGTGCCAGCAGCCCAGTGGGACAGGGGGCCAGCGAGCAGTACTTC. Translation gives CASSPVGQGASEQYF.

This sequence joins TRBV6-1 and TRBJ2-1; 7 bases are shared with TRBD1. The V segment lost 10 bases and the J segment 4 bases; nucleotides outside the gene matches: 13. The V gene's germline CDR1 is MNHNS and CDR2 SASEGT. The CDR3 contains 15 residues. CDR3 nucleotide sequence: TGTGCCACACAGAACCGGGACAGCTATTACAATGAGCAGTTCTTC. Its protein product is CATQNRDSYYNEQFF.

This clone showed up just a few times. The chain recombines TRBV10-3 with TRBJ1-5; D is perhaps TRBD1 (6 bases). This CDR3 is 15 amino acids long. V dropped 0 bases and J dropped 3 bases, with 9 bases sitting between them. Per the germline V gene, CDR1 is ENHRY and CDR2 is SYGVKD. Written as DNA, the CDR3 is TGTGCCATCAGTGAGTCGAACAGGGACAATCAGCCCCAGCATTTT. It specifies CAISESNRDNQPQHF.

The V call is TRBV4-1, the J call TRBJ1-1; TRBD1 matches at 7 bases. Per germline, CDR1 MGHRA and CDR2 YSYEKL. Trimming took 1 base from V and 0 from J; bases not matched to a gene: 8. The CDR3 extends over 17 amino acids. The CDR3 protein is CASSQVLGTVVNTEAFF. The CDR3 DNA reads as TGCGCCAGCAGCCAAGTCCTTGGGACAGTTGTGAACACTGAAGCTTTCTTT.

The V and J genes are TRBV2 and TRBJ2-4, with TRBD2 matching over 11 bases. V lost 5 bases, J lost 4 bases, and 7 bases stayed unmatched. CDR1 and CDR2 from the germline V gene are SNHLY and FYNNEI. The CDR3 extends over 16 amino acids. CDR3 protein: CASSFLAGGPKNIQYF. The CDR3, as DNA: TGTGCCAGCAGTTTCCTAGCGGGAGGCCCTAAAAACATTCAGTACTTC.

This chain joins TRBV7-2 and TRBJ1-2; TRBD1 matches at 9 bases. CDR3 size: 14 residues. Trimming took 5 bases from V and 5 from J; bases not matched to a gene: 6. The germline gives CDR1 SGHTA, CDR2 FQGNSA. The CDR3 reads CASSKQQGAYGYTF. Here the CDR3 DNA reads TGTGCCAGCAGCAAACAACAGGGGGCTTATGGCTACACCTTC. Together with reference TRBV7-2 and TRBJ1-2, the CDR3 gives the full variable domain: GAGVSQSPSNKVTEKGKDVELRCDPISGHTALYWYRQSLGQGLEFLIYFQGNSAPDKSGLPSDRFSAERTGGSVSTLTIQRTQQEDSAVYLCASSKQQGAYGYTFGSGTRLTVV.